This T cell receptor beta chain was recorded in a study of shared clonotypes between healthy human individuals. General observations from the study: Naive CD4 clonotype sharing across a few donors was around 5%. Among donors, the sharing of clonotypes was expected to be influenced by sequencing depth.

Naive CD8 cells lacked CD45RO and underwent positive selection for CCR7, leaving out terminally differentiated effector memory CD45RA+ cells. In the case of this clone: Its antigen is currently unknown.

The repertoire was sequenced with immunoSEQ multiplex PCR; TCRdb's copy has only in-frame clones and lacks some. The sample holds hundreds of thousands of clones, 95% to 98% seen once. Germline values: CDR1 MGHRA, CDR2 YSYEKL. This CDR3 has 15 residues. V lost 0 bases, J lost 4 bases, and 5 bases stayed unmatched. The V and J genes are TRBV4-1 and TRBJ2-7; 8 positions match TRBD2. The receptor was derived from a man younger than 45 in good health. The sequenced sample consisted of naive CD8+ T cells sorted from blood. The CDR3, as DNA: TGCGCCAGCAGCCAAGAGTCGTCTAGCGGGTACGAGCAGTACTTC. Its translation: CASSQESSSGYEQYF.